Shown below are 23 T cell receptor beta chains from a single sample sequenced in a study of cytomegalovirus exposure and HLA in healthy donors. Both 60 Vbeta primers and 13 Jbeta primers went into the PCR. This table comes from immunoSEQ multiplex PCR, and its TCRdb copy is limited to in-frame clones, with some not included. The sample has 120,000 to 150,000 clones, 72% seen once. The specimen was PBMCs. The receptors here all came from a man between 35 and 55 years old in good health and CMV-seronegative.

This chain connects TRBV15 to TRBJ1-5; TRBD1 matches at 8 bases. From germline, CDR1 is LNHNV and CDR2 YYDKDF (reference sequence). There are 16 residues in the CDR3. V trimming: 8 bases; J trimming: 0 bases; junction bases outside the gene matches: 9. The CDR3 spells CATQGAGDYSNQPQHF. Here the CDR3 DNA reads TGTGCCACCCAGGGGGCCGGGGACTATAGCAATCAGCCCCAGCATTTT.

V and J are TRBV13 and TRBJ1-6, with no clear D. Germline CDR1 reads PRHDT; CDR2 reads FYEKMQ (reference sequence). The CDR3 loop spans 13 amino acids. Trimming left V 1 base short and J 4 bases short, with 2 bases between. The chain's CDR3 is CASSLVYNSPLHF. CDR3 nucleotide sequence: TGTGCCAGCAGCTTAGTATATAATTCACCCCTCCACTTT.

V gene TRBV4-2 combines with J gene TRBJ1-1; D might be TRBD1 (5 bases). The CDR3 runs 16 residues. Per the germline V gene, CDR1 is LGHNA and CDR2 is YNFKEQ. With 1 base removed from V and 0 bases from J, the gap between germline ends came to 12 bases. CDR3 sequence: CASSQGLGGMNTEAFF. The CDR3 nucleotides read TGTGCCAGCAGCCAAGGACTGGGGGGGATGAACACTGAAGCTTTCTTT.

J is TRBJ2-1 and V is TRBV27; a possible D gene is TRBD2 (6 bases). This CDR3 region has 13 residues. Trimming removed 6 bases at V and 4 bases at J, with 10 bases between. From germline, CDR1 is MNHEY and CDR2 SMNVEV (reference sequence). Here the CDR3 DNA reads TGTGCCAGCAGCCCGACTAGTTACAATGAGCAGTTCTTC. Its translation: CASSPTSYNEQFF.

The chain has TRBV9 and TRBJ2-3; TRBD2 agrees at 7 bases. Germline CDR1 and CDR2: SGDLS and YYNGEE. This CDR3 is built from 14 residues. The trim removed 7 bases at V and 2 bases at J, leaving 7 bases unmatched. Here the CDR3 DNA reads TGTGCCAGCGGTGGGGGGGGGAACACAGATACGCAGTATTTT. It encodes CASGGGGNTDTQYF.

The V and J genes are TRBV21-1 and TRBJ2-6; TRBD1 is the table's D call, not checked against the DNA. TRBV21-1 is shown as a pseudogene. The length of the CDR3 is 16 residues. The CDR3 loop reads CAAGDRTISGANVLTF. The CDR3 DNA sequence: TGTGCCGCCGGGGACAGGACTATTTCTGGGGCCAACGTCCTGACTTTC.

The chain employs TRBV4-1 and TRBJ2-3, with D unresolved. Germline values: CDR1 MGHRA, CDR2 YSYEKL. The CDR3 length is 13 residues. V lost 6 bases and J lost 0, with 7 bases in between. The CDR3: CASRETSTDTQYF. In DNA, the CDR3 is TGCGCCAGCAGAGAGACTAGCACAGATACGCAGTATTTT.

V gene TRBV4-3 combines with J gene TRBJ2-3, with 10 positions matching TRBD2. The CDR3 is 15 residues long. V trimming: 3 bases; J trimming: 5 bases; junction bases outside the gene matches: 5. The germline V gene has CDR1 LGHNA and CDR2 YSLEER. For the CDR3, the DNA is TGCGCCAGCAGCCAGAGCGGGAGGGCGATAGATACGCAGTATTTT. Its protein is CASSQSGRAIDTQYF.

The CDR3 sequence is CRTLWGLDHYEQYF. CDR3 coding DNA: TGTCGTACCCTTTGGGGACTAGATCATTACGAGCAGTACTTC. The rearrangement joins TRBV6-6 to TRBJ2-7, with 8 bases identical to TRBD2. CDR1 MNHNY and CDR2 SVGAGI come from the germline V gene (reference sequence). CDR3 length: 14 residues.

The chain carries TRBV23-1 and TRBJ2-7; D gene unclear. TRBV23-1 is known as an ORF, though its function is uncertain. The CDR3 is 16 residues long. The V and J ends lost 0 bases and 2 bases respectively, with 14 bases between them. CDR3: CASSQSFGLEAYEQYF. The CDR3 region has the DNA TGCGCCAGCAGTCAATCTTTCGGCCTTGAGGCCTACGAGCAGTACTTC.

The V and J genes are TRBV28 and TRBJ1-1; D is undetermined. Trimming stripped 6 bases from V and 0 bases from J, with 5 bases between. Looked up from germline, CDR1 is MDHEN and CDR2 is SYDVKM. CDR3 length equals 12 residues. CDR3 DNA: TGTGCCAGCAGGCTATTGAACACTGAAGCTTTCTTT. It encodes CASRLLNTEAFF.

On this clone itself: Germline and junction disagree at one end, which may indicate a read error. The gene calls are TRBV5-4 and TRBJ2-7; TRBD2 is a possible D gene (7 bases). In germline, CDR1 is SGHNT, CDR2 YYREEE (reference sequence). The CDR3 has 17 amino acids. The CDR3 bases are TGCGCCAGCAGCCAAGGGGGGGGTAGGGTGGCCCGCTACGAGCAGTACTTC. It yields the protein CASSQGGGRVARYEQYF.

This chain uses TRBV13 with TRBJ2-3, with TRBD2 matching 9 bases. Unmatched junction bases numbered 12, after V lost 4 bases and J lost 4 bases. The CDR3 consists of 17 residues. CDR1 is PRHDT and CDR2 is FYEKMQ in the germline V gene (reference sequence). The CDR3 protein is CASSSSAGGQLADTQYF. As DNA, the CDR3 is TGTGCCAGCAGCTCCTCGGCGGGGGGGCAGTTGGCAGATACGCAGTATTTT.

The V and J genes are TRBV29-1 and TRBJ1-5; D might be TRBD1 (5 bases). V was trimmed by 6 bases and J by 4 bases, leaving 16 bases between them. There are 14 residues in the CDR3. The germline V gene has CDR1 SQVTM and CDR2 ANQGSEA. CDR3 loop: CSVTPGGGNQPQHF. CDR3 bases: TGCAGCGTCACCCCCGGGGGTGGTAATCAGCCCCAGCATTTT.

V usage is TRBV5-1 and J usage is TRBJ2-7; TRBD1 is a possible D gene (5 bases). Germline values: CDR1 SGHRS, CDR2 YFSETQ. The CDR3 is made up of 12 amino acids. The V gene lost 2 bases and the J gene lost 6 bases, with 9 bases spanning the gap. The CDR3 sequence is CASSLLGVEQYF. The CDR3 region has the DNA TGCGCCAGCAGCTTATTAGGGGTCGAGCAGTACTTC.

DNA for the CDR3: TGCGCCAGCAGCTTACTCGGACTCCACGGGGAGCTGTTTTTT. Translating it yields CASSLLGLHGELFF. The chain combines TRBV5-1 with TRBJ2-2, with a weak D call TRBD2 (5 bases). CDR1 and CDR2 (germline): SGHRS, YFSETQ. The CDR3 sequence is 14 residues long. Trimming took 2 bases from V and 7 from J, leaving 12 bases between them.

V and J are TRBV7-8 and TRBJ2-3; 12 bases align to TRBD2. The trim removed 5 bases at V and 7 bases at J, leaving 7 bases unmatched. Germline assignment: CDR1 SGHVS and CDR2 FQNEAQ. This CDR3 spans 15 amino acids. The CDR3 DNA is TGTGCCAGCAGCCCCCGACTAGCGGGAGCGCATACGCAGTATTTT. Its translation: CASSPRLAGAHTQYF.

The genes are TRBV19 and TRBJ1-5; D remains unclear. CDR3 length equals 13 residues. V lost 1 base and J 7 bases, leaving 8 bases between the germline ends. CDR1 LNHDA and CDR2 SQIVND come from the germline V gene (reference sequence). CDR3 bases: TGTGCCAGTAGTATAGGGTGGAGGCAGCCCCAGCATTTT. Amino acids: CASSIGWRQPQHF.

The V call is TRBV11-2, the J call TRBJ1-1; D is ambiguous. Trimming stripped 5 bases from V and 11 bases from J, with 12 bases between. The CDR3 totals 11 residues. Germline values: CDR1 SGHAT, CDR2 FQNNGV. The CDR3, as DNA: TGTGCCAGCAGCAAAGAGAGGCGGGCTTTCTTT. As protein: CASSKERRAFF.

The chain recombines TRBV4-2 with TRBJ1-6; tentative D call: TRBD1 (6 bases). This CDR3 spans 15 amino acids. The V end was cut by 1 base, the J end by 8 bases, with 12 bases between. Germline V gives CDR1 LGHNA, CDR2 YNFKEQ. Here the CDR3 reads CASSQGAQGHSPLHF. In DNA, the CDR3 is TGTGCCAGCAGCCAAGGGGCACAGGGTCATTCACCCCTCCACTTT.

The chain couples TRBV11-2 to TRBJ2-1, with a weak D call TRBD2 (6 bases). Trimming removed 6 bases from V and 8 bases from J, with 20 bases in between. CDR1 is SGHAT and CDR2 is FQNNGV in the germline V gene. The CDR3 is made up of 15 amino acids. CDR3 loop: CASSFTGTPGDEQFF. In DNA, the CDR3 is TGTGCCAGCAGTTTCACCGGGACTCCGGGCGATGAGCAGTTCTTC.

The CDR3 loop reads CASSVESGSTDTQYF. CDR3 DNA: TGTGCCAGCAGCGTAGAATCAGGGTCGACAGATACGCAGTATTTT. The chain has TRBV9 and TRBJ2-3; a weak D match, TRBD1 (5 bases). Trimming removed 0 bases at V and 3 bases at J, with 11 bases between. This CDR3 is 15 amino acids long. The germline CDR1 and CDR2 sequences are SGDLS and YYNGEE.

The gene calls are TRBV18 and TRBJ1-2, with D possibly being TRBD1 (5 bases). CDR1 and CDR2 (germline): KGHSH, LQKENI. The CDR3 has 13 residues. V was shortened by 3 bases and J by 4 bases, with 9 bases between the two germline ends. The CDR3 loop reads CASSPTETYGYTF. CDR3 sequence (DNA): TGTGCCAGCTCACCGACAGAAACCTATGGCTACACCTTC. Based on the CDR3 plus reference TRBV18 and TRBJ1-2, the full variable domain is NAGVMQNPRHLVRRRGQEARLRCSPMKGHSHVYWYRQLPEEGLKFMVYLQKENIIDESGMPKERFSAEFPKEGPSILRIQQVVRGDSAAYFCASSPTETYGYTFGSGTRLTVV.